A single sample gave rise to the 30 T cell receptor beta chains below, sequenced in a study of blood T cell repertoires in COVID-19. Profiling relied on immunoSEQ multiplex PCR, and the TCRdb table lists in-frame clones only, not all of them. The sample carries about 260,000 clones, about 88% recorded once. The sample consisted of peripheral blood. The receptors were sampled from a woman aged 55-75 years with COVID-19, enrolled during active disease.

The V call is TRBV4-2, the J call TRBJ2-1; tentative D call: TRBD2 (5 bases). The ends were cut back, 2 bases at V and 0 bases at J, with 14 bases in the middle. This CDR3 region has 17 residues. In germline, CDR1 is LGHNA, CDR2 YNFKEQ. CDR3 nucleotide sequence: TGTGCCAGCAGCCAACCCTTGAGCGGAAACTCCTACAATGAGCAGTTCTTC. Its translation: CASSQPLSGNSYNEQFF.

The chain joins TRBV5-1 to TRBJ2-7; 12 bases agree with TRBD1. The V and J ends lost 3 bases and 5 bases, in that order; junction bases with no gene match: 6. Germline V gene sequence: CDR1 SGHRS, CDR2 YFSETQ. There are 15 residues in the CDR3. The CDR3 protein is CASSWRGTGGDEQYF. The CDR3 DNA is TGCGCCAGCAGCTGGAGGGGGACAGGGGGCGACGAGCAGTACTTC.

The CDR3 reads CASSTGGSYNEQFF. The CDR3 bases are TGTGCCAGTTCGACAGGGGGCTCCTACAATGAGCAGTTCTTC. The chain employs TRBV19 and TRBJ2-1, with 9 nucleotides matching TRBD1. Unmatched junction bases numbered 2, after V lost 8 bases and J lost 0 bases. This CDR3 is built from 14 residues. The V gene's germline CDR1 is LNHDA and CDR2 SQIVND (reference sequence).

The CDR3 nucleotides are TGTGCCAGCAGCTTAGCGGGACAGGGCACCGGAAACACCATATATTTT. Protein product: CASSLAGQGTGNTIYF. The J gene is TRBJ1-3, the V gene TRBV7-6, with TRBD1 matching over 9 bases. CDR1 is SGHVS and CDR2 is FNYEAQ in the germline V gene. The junction had 4 bases not matched to a gene; V was cut back by 0 bases and J by 4 bases. This CDR3 is built from 16 residues.

The CDR3 is CASSRDREVYEQYF. CDR3 nucleotide sequence: TGTGCCAGCAGCCGGGACAGGGAAGTTTACGAGCAGTACTTC. The rearrangement uses TRBV7-2 and TRBJ2-7, with 9 bases lining up with TRBD1. Germline CDR1 and CDR2: SGHTA and FQGNSA. There are 14 residues in the CDR3. After removal of 5 bases from V and 4 bases from J, the junction contained 6 bases not matched to a gene.

The chain recombines TRBV11-2 with TRBJ2-3, with TRBD1 identical over 7 bases. Trimming took 5 bases from V and 7 from J; bases not matched to a gene: 6. The germline V gene encodes CDR1 SGHAT and CDR2 FQNNGV. The CDR3 is made up of 13 amino acids. CDR3 bases: TGTGCCAGCAGCACGAACAGGGGATATACGCAGTATTTT. It codes for CASSTNRGYTQYF.

This clone was counted once. The V and J genes are TRBV29-1 and TRBJ2-1; a possible D gene is TRBD2 (6 bases). The CDR3 is made up of 12 amino acids. Trimming pared 7 bases from V and 4 bases from J, leaving 11 bases between. Germline V gene lookup returns CDR1 SQVTM and CDR2 ANQGSEA. The CDR3 nucleotides read TGCAGCGGGCTAGCGTCTTACAATGAGCAGTTCTTC. This gives the protein CSGLASYNEQFF.

The genes are TRBV5-1 and TRBJ1-2, with 9 bases aligning to TRBD1. The V segment lost 5 bases and the J segment 3 bases; nucleotides outside the gene matches: 8. The germline CDR1 and CDR2 sequences are SGHRS and YFSETQ. CDR3 length: 15 residues. The CDR3 DNA reads TGCGCCAGCAGTTTAGGGGGACAGGGCCACTATGGCTACACCTTC. This sequence encodes CASSLGGQGHYGYTF.

The chain combines TRBV7-3 with TRBJ1-1, with D perhaps matching TRBD1 (6 bases). V was trimmed by 8 bases and J by 1 base, leaving 11 bases between them. CDR1 SGHTA and CDR2 FQGTGA come from the germline V gene. The CDR3 has 13 residues. The CDR3 sequence is CASSGHPNTEAFF. CDR3 sequence (DNA): TGTGCCAGCTCGGGACACCCGAACACTGAAGCTTTCTTT.

The chain carries TRBV7-2 and TRBJ1-3; the match to TRBD1 covers 8 bases. CDR1 is SGHTA and CDR2 is FQGNSA in the germline V gene. The CDR3 is made up of 15 amino acids. Trimming at V came to 1 base and at J to 4 bases, leaving 3 bases not matched to a gene. The CDR3 loop reads CASSLDRGIGNTIYF. Here the CDR3 DNA reads TGTGCCAGCAGCTTAGACAGGGGGATCGGAAACACCATATATTTT.

This clone appeared once. The V and J genes are TRBV24-1 and TRBJ1-1, with TRBD1 matching 8 bases. The CDR3 spans 14 residues. J was trimmed by 11 bases and V by 4 bases; bases with no gene match: 11. The germline gives CDR1 KGHDR, CDR2 SFDVKD. CDR3 nucleotides: TGTGCCACCAGTGACCCGGGGACAGGTGAAGATGCTTTCTTT. Translating it yields CATSDPGTGEDAFF.

The table lists this clone with a count of one. The V gene is TRBV5-1, the J gene TRBJ1-2; a weak D match, TRBD1 (6 bases). V was shortened by 4 bases and J by 2 bases, with 12 bases between the two germline ends. CDR3 length: 14 residues. CDR1 and CDR2 (germline): SGHRS, YFSETQ. This chain's CDR3 is CASSIGTFNYGYTF. The CDR3 DNA reads as TGCGCCAGCAGCATAGGGACATTCAACTATGGCTACACCTTC.

The chain employs TRBV5-1 and TRBJ2-4; tentative D call: TRBD2 (6 bases). The V gene's germline CDR1 is SGHRS and CDR2 YFSETQ. The CDR3 spans 15 residues. The V gene lost 0 bases and the J gene lost 1 base, with 8 bases spanning the gap. The CDR3 DNA reads as TGCGCCAGCAGCTTGGGGGACTTGGCCAAAAACATTCAGTACTTC. Translating it yields CASSLGDLAKNIQYF.

The chain carries TRBV5-1 and TRBJ2-5; the match to TRBD2 covers 9 bases. Germline assignment: CDR1 SGHRS and CDR2 YFSETQ. This CDR3 contains 15 residues. J was trimmed by 4 bases and V by 0 bases; bases with no gene match: 4. In nucleotides, the CDR3 is TGCGCCAGCAGCTTGGTGGGACTAGCCGGAGAGACCCAGTACTTC. The encoded protein is CASSLVGLAGETQYF.

The rearrangement uses TRBV5-6 and TRBJ1-1; 8 nucleotides line up with TRBD1. The ends lost 5 bases at V and 12 bases at J; junction bases unmatched: 9. Per germline, CDR1 SGHDT and CDR2 YYEEEE. The CDR3 extends over 12 amino acids. The CDR3 nucleotides read TGTGCCAGCAGTTTCGGACAGGGCGGTACTTTCTTT. Protein sequence: CASSFGQGGTFF.

The CDR3 coding sequence is TGTGCCTGGAGTCCTTCGGACAGGGGAGGAACGGGTACTGAAGCTTTCTTT. Residues: CAWSPSDRGGTGTEAFF. The rearrangement joins TRBV30 to TRBJ1-1; 9 bases are a match to TRBD1. The CDR3 length is 17 residues. J was trimmed by 5 bases and V by 2 bases; bases with no gene match: 15. Germline values: CDR1 GTSNPN, CDR2 SVGIG (reference sequence).

This clone was observed once. The chain carries TRBV19 and TRBJ2-5; TRBD2 aligns across 10 bases. Germline lookup yields CDR1 LNHDA and CDR2 SQIVND (reference sequence). CDR3 length: 16 residues. V lost 3 bases, J lost 5 bases, and 9 bases stayed unmatched. CDR3 in DNA: TGTGCCAGTAGTATCCCGGCTAGCGGGAGCGGTGAGACCCAGTACTTC. Encoded protein: CASSIPASGSGETQYF.

This clone came up a few times. The same CDR3 also results from other DNA sequences found in this sample. The rearrangement links TRBV29-1 to TRBJ1-5, with a weak D call TRBD1 (6 bases). This CDR3 contains 12 residues. Germline CDR1 is SQVTM and CDR2 is ANQGSEA. The germline V and J ends were trimmed by 4 bases and 4 bases, with 8 bases remaining between them. CDR3 DNA sequence: TGCAGCGTTGGCCAGGGGAATCAGCCCCAGCATTTT. Amino acid sequence: CSVGQGNQPQHF.

The J gene is TRBJ1-4, the V gene TRBV4-1; D gene ambiguous. V was trimmed by 4 bases and J by 7 bases, leaving 10 bases between them. CDR3 length: 13 residues. Germline CDR1 reads MGHRA; CDR2 reads YSYEKL. Written as DNA, the CDR3 is TGCGCCAGCAGCCTTAATACGGTTGAAAAACTGTTTTTT. Protein: CASSLNTVEKLFF.

The chain carries TRBV11-3 and TRBJ2-5; 7 nucleotides align to TRBD1. The CDR3 runs to 14 residues. Per germline, CDR1 SGHNT and CDR2 YENEEA. V shed 7 bases, J shed 5 bases, and the junction held 10 bases outside the gene matches. The CDR3, as DNA: TGTGCCAGCACGATGAGGGGGCGGATTGAGACCCAGTACTTC. Amino acids: CASTMRGRIETQYF.

This sequence joins TRBV3-1 (or the pseudogene TRBV3-2) and TRBJ2-7; D may be TRBD2 (5 bases). The CDR3 is 14 amino acids. V was cut by 4 bases and J by 3 bases, with 13 bases left in between. Germline V gene data show CDR1 as LGHDT and CDR2 as YNNKEL (reference sequence). This CDR3 is CASSRERAVYEQYF. For the CDR3, the DNA is TGTGCCAGCAGCCGGGAGAGGGCGGTCTACGAGCAGTACTTC.

The V and J genes are TRBV19 and TRBJ1-1; 10 bases fit TRBD1. The CDR3 is made up of 14 amino acids. Germline values: CDR1 LNHDA, CDR2 SQIVND (reference sequence). Trimming cost V 6 bases and J 1 base; bases outside gene matches: 2. Written as DNA, the CDR3 is TGTGCCAGTAGCGGACAGGGGGAGAACACTGAAGCTTTCTTT. Residues: CASSGQGENTEAFF.

DNA for the CDR3: TGTGCCAGTAGTGCAGGGGGTAGTGGCAATCAGCCCCAGCATTTT. Its translation: CASSAGGSGNQPQHF. This sequence joins TRBV19 and TRBJ1-5; TRBD1 agrees at 7 bases. J gave up 2 bases and V 5 bases, and 6 bases lay outside the gene matches. Germline assignment: CDR1 LNHDA and CDR2 SQIVND (reference sequence). The CDR3 runs to 15 residues.

The chain uses TRBV9 and TRBJ2-3, with 8 bases aligning to TRBD2. The CDR3 is made up of 16 amino acids. The V gene's germline CDR1 is SGDLS and CDR2 YYNGEE. V trimming: 3 bases; J trimming: 2 bases; junction bases outside the gene matches: 8. CDR3 protein: CASSAILADYTDTQYF. In DNA, the CDR3 is TGTGCCAGCAGCGCTATACTAGCGGACTACACAGATACGCAGTATTTT.

The rearrangement links TRBV5-1 to TRBJ1-1; weak D call: TRBD1 (6 bases). CDR3 length: 15 amino acids. Germline CDR1 SGHRS, CDR2 YFSETQ. V was pared by 2 bases and J by 0 bases, with 11 bases between. As DNA, the CDR3 is TGCGCCAGCAGCTTAGATGCAGGGGTGAACACTGAAGCTTTCTTT. It translates to CASSLDAGVNTEAFF. The entire variable domain, with the rest obtained from reference TRBV5-1 and TRBJ1-1, is as follows: KAGVTQTPRYLIKTRGQQVTLSCSPISGHRSVSWYQQTPGQGLQFLFEYFSETQRNKGNFPGRFSGRQFSNSRSEMNVSTLELGDSALYLCASSLDAGVNTEAFFGQGTRLTVV.

This chain connects TRBV5-1 to TRBJ1-2, with 7 bases matching TRBD1. This CDR3 region has 15 residues. V gave up 0 bases and J gave up 8 bases; unmatched junction bases: 10. Germline CDR1 reads SGHRS; CDR2 reads YFSETQ. The CDR3 sequence: CASSLEGQVGRGYTF. Written as DNA, the CDR3 is TGCGCCAGCAGCTTGGAAGGACAGGTTGGAAGGGGCTACACCTTC.

This clone has only one observation. The rearrangement uses TRBV6-5 and TRBJ1-2; 7 nucleotides align to TRBD1. Trimming removed 6 bases from V and 8 bases from J; junction bases left unmatched: 15. Germline CDR1 is MNHEY and CDR2 is SVGAGI. The CDR3 is made up of 15 amino acids. The CDR3 bases are TGTGCCAGCAGCGCTTTCCCACAGGGGCAATTAGGCTACACCTTC. This encodes CASSAFPQGQLGYTF.

This clone was seen once. The gene calls are TRBV30 and TRBJ2-3, with TRBD2 matching 8 bases. This CDR3 is built from 16 residues. Germline CDR1 and CDR2: GTSNPN and SVGIG (reference sequence). V gave up 3 bases and J gave up 0 bases; unmatched junction bases: 8. The CDR3 sequence: CAWSQTGGGSTDTQYF. The CDR3 DNA is TGTGCCTGGAGCCAAACGGGGGGGGGCAGCACAGATACGCAGTATTTT.

This clone has only one observation. CDR3 residues: CASSLTTGRTYEQYF. The CDR3 DNA is TGTGCCAGCAGCCTGACAACAGGGAGAACCTACGAGCAGTACTTC. The J gene is TRBJ2-7, the V gene TRBV9; maybe TRBD1 (6 bases). CDR1 and CDR2 (germline): SGDLS, YYNGEE. The CDR3 has 15 amino acids. The V end was cut by 4 bases, the J end by 2 bases, with 16 bases between.

V gene TRBV5-1 combines with J gene TRBJ2-1, with TRBD1 identical over 8 bases. Germline V gene sequence: CDR1 SGHRS, CDR2 YFSETQ. With 0 bases clipped from V and 6 bases from J, the junction kept 5 bases outside the gene matches. The CDR3 length is 15 residues. In DNA form, the CDR3 reads TGCGCCAGCAGCTTGGGGACAGGGAGAGTCAATGAGCAGTTCTTC. It codes for CASSLGTGRVNEQFF.